The 32 T cell receptor beta chains below were found in one sample sequenced in a study of T cell repertoires in cytomegalovirus infection. TCRdb re-called the reads with MiXCR, one entry per CDR3 protein. The data contain hundreds of thousands of distinct CDR3 sequences, about 30% of them singletons. No antigens are known for them. Here the sequenced sample was cultured PBMCs, taken from culture after CMV antigen stimulation. The receptors originated from a human donor in good health (CMV status not recorded). Some clones in this sample may be carry-over from other donors' samples.

Many counts were recorded for this clonotype. V is TRBV7-2 and J is TRBJ2-1, with 12 nucleotides matching TRBD2. The CDR3 covers 16 residues. Germline V CDR1 and CDR2: SGHTA, FQGNSA. The J segment lost 6 bases and the V segment lost 1 base, leaving 4 bases of the junction unmatched. The chain's CDR3 is CASSLDASGGVNEQFF. The DNA for the CDR3 is TGTGCCAGCAGCTTAGATGCTAGCGGGGGGGTCAATGAGCAGTTCTTC.

V and J are TRBV25-1 and TRBJ1-3, with D uncertain. Germline V gene sequence: CDR1 MGHDK, CDR2 SYGVNS. V was trimmed by 7 bases and J by 0 bases, leaving 13 bases between them. This CDR3 has 15 amino acids. The CDR3 nucleotides are TGTGCCAGCATGGGCAGGATAATCTCTGGAAACACCATATATTTT. Its protein is CASMGRIISGNTIYF.

This clonotype was seen a few times. The rearrangement uses TRBV7-8 and TRBJ2-7; no definite D call. The CDR3 has 14 amino acids. The germline V gene encodes CDR1 SGHVS and CDR2 FQNEAQ. V lost 1 base and J lost 2, with 9 bases in between. CDR3 nucleotides: TGTGCCAGCAGCTTAGTGGGTCCCCCCTACGAGCAGTACTTC. Translated: CASSLVGPPYEQYF.

The chain couples TRBV12-3 or TRBV12-4 to TRBJ1-1, with unresolved D. This CDR3 is 12 amino acids long. The V gene lost 6 bases and the J gene lost 3 bases, with 8 bases spanning the gap. The CDR3 DNA is TGTGCCAGCAGAAGAGTGGACACTGAAGCTTTCTTT. Its translation: CASRRVDTEAFF.

This clonotype has only a few counts. This chain joins TRBV7-9 and TRBJ2-7, with D perhaps TRBD1 (6 bases). Per germline, CDR1 SEHNR and CDR2 FQNEAQ (reference sequence). V lost 4 bases and J lost 1, with 11 bases in between. The CDR3 spans 14 residues. In DNA, the CDR3 is TGTGCCAGCAGCTCAAGAAGGGGGTCCTACGAGCAGTACTTC. It codes for CASSSRRGSYEQYF.

V and J are TRBV7-1 and TRBJ2-7; D gene unclear. TRBV7-1 is noted as an ORF with a role that remains uncertain. Trimming pared 8 bases from V and 0 bases from J, leaving 11 bases between. This CDR3 comprises 13 residues. DNA of the CDR3: TGTGCCAGCCATGCAGCCAGCTCCTACGAGCAGTACTTC. Residues: CASHAASSYEQYF.

This clonotype has a handful of counts. The gene calls are TRBV4-3 and TRBJ1-1; maybe TRBD1 (5 bases). The CDR3 contains 15 residues. V was cut by 3 bases and J by 0 bases, with 11 bases left in between. Germline CDR1 and CDR2: LGHNA and YSLEER. CDR3 DNA: TGCGCCAGCAGCCACAACAGGATTATGAACACTGAAGCTTTCTTT. This sequence encodes CASSHNRIMNTEAFF.

The rearrangement joins TRBV28 to TRBJ1-5; D might be TRBD1 (5 bases). The V and J ends lost 6 bases and 5 bases respectively, with 14 bases between them. CDR3 size: 14 residues. CDR1 and CDR2 (germline): MDHEN, SYDVKM. CDR3 coding DNA: TGTGCCAGCAGCCCTACAGGAAAGTATCAGCCCCAGCATTTT. Translating it yields CASSPTGKYQPQHF.

The chain combines TRBV7-8 with TRBJ2-1; 7 bases agree with TRBD2. Per the germline V gene, CDR1 is SGHVS and CDR2 is FQNEAQ. The trim removed 6 bases at V and 3 bases at J, leaving 8 bases unmatched. This CDR3 is built from 15 residues. In nucleotides, the CDR3 is TGTGCCAGCAGGGGAGCGGGGCTTCACTACAATGAGCAGTTCTTC. Encoded protein: CASRGAGLHYNEQFF.

This rearrangement joins TRBV6-1 to TRBJ2-7, with TRBD2 matching over 9 bases. Per the germline V gene, CDR1 is MNHNS and CDR2 is SASEGT. V was pared by 6 bases and J by 2 bases, with 5 bases of the junction left unmatched. The CDR3 covers 14 residues. CDR3 coding DNA: TGTGCCAGCAGGGCGGGGGGGCTAGCCTACGAGCAGTACTTC. This sequence encodes CASRAGGLAYEQYF.

Only a few counts were recorded for this clonotype. This chain uses TRBV5-6 with TRBJ2-3; D unresolved. Germline values: CDR1 SGHDT, CDR2 YYEEEE. CDR3 length: 13 amino acids. V was cut by 0 bases and J by 8 bases, with 10 bases left in between. CDR3 loop: CASSLGSHVTQYF. DNA for the CDR3: TGTGCCAGCAGCTTGGGTTCACACGTTACGCAGTATTTT.

The chain uses TRBV11-2 and TRBJ2-2; 10 nucleotides match TRBD2. The CDR3 totals 15 residues. The V segment lost 5 bases and the J segment 6 bases; nucleotides outside the gene matches: 6. Germline V gene sequence: CDR1 SGHAT, CDR2 FQNNGV. CDR3 DNA sequence: TGTGCCAGCAGCCATCTAGCGGGAGCTTCCGGGGAGCTGTTTTTT. Amino acid sequence: CASSHLAGASGELFF.

This clonotype was observed a handful of times. The chain joins TRBV7-2 to TRBJ1-2, with D unresolved. Trimming took 1 base from V and 8 from J, leaving 8 bases between them. Germline CDR1 is SGHTA and CDR2 is FQGNSA. The CDR3 has 12 amino acids. In DNA form, the CDR3 reads TGTGCCAGCAGCTTAGTTGGGAGCGGCTACACCTTC. Translating gives CASSLVGSGYTF.

This clonotype has ten or more counts. This chain uses TRBV12-3 or TRBV12-4 with TRBJ2-1, with 11 bases matching TRBD2. The CDR3 consists of 13 residues. The V and J ends lost 8 bases and 7 bases, in that order; junction bases with no gene match: 4. The CDR3 loop is CASLSGGANEQFF. The CDR3 DNA is TGTGCCAGCCTTAGCGGGGGGGCTAATGAGCAGTTCTTC.

This clonotype came up a few times. The chain links TRBV7-9 to TRBJ2-2; TRBD1 agrees at 8 bases. The V segment lost 8 bases and the J segment 7 bases; nucleotides outside the gene matches: 6. CDR3 length: 13 residues. Germline CDR1 and CDR2: SEHNR and FQNEAQ (reference sequence). CDR3 sequence reads: CASRDRPFGELFF. CDR3 coding DNA: TGTGCCAGCCGGGACAGGCCATTCGGGGAGCTGTTTTTT.

This clonotype was recorded at least ten times. For the CDR3, the DNA is TGTGCCAGCGTATTAGCGGGGACCTACAATGAGCAGTTCTTC. Protein product: CASVLAGTYNEQFF. This chain connects TRBV12-3 or TRBV12-4 to TRBJ2-1, with 8 bases identical to TRBD2. Germline trimming cut 8 bases from V and 2 bases from J; bases unmatched to any gene: 5. This CDR3 region has 14 residues.

This clonotype has more than one count but fewer than ten. The chain has TRBV2 and TRBJ1-4; D not certain. The CDR3 covers 13 residues. Trimming cost V 6 bases and J 8 bases, with 13 bases left between them. Germline V CDR1 and CDR2: SNHLY, FYNNEI. In DNA, the CDR3 is TGTGCCAGCAGCGGAACTTTCGGAGAAAAACTGTTTTTT. It is translated as CASSGTFGEKLFF.

This clonotype was recorded many times. The chain recombines TRBV6-1 with TRBJ1-1, with TRBD1 as a possible D gene (6 bases). The CDR3 runs to 14 residues. V lost 4 bases to trimming and J lost 3 bases, with 12 bases between them. The germline CDR1 and CDR2 sequences are MNHNS and SASEGT. The CDR3 sequence is CASSGLNRDTEAFF. The CDR3 coding sequence is TGTGCCAGCAGTGGACTAAACAGGGACACTGAAGCTTTCTTT.

The V gene is TRBV10-2, the J gene TRBJ2-7; 14 positions match TRBD2. The CDR3 runs to 14 residues. CDR1 and CDR2 (germline): WSHSY, SAAADI. V was clipped by 6 bases and J by 7 bases; unmatched bases: 5. CDR3 loop: CASRTSGREGEQYF. The CDR3, as DNA: TGCGCCAGCAGGACTAGCGGGAGGGAGGGGGAGCAGTACTTC.

The chain couples TRBV5-1 to TRBJ1-1; D is possibly TRBD1 (5 bases). V gave up 4 bases and J gave up 0 bases, with 13 bases separating them. Germline V gene data show CDR1 as SGHRS and CDR2 as YFSETQ. The CDR3 is made up of 15 amino acids. The CDR3 loop reads CASSNTGFMNTEAFF. The CDR3 bases are TGCGCCAGCAGCAATACAGGATTCATGAACACTGAAGCTTTCTTT. Looking up the rest from reference TRBV5-1 and TRBJ1-1 gives the full variable domain: KAGVTQTPRYLIKTRGQQVTLSCSPISGHRSVSWYQQTPGQGLQFLFEYFSETQRNKGNFPGRFSGRQFSNSRSEMNVSTLELGDSALYLCASSNTGFMNTEAFFGQGTRLTVV.

The rearrangement links TRBV6-6 to TRBJ1-1; D remains ambiguous. The CDR3 is 15 amino acids. With 2 bases removed from V and 4 bases from J, the gap between germline ends came to 14 bases. The germline CDR1 and CDR2 sequences are MNHNY and SVGAGI (reference sequence). The CDR3 is CASSYVGRRITEAFF. CDR3 in DNA: TGTGCCAGCAGTTACGTCGGGAGAAGGATCACTGAAGCTTTCTTT.

This clonotype was picked up a small number of times. The chain links TRBV7-2 to TRBJ1-2, with 7 bases that match TRBD1. In germline, CDR1 is SGHTA, CDR2 FQGNSA. The V and J ends lost 3 bases and 3 bases, in that order; junction bases with no gene match: 13. This CDR3 has 17 amino acids. This CDR3 reads CASSLITGVIGDYGYTF. As DNA, the CDR3 is TGTGCCAGCAGCTTGATTACAGGGGTTATCGGGGACTATGGCTACACCTTC.

This clonotype appeared a few times. The chain carries TRBV4-1 and TRBJ1-3; D might be TRBD1 (6 bases). Germline CDR1 reads MGHRA; CDR2 reads YSYEKL. The V gene lost 3 bases and the J gene lost 4 bases, with 16 bases spanning the gap. The CDR3 sequence is 16 residues long. This CDR3 is CASSHPSGDRGNTIYF. Written as DNA, the CDR3 is TGCGCCAGCAGCCATCCCTCCGGTGACAGGGGAAACACCATATATTTT.

The V gene is TRBV7-2, the J gene TRBJ1-4; no definite D call. CDR3 length: 19 residues. V lost 4 bases, J lost 0 bases, and 21 bases lay in between. Germline CDR1 SGHTA, CDR2 FQGNSA. CDR3 in amino acids: CASSSWQLVDSATNEKLFF. The DNA of the CDR3 is TGTGCCAGCAGCTCATGGCAGTTAGTGGACTCCGCAACTAATGAAAAACTGTTTTTT.

The CDR3 protein is CAAGGSSTDTQYF. CDR3 DNA sequence: TGTGCCGCAGGGGGGTCGAGCACAGATACGCAGTATTTT. V usage is TRBV6-1 and J usage is TRBJ2-3, with D possibly TRBD1 on 7 matching bases. Germline lookup yields CDR1 MNHNS and CDR2 SASEGT. The CDR3 is 13 amino acids. Trimming stripped 11 bases from V and 0 bases from J, with 12 bases between.

Many counts were recorded for this clonotype. The chain links TRBV7-2 to TRBJ2-6, with D possibly TRBD2 on 6 matching bases. The CDR3 length is 18 residues. CDR1 SGHTA and CDR2 FQGNSA come from the germline V gene. Trimming removed 5 bases from V and 4 bases from J, with 21 bases in between. In DNA form, the CDR3 reads TGTGCCAGCAGCCAAGGGAGGATTTCCTCCCTCGGGGCCAACGTCCTGACTTTC. Residues: CASSQGRISSLGANVLTF.

This clonotype has a count of ten or more. The chain has TRBV7-6 and TRBJ2-2; D is undetermined. The CDR3 extends over 15 amino acids. The V gene's germline CDR1 is SGHVS and CDR2 FNYEAQ. Between the trimmed V and J ends, which lost 1 base and 2 bases, there was a span of 8 bases. For the CDR3, the DNA is TGTGCCAGCAGCTTAGTCCAGGCAAACACCGGGGAGCTGTTTTTT. This translates into CASSLVQANTGELFF. The whole variable domain, remainder taken from reference TRBV7-6 and TRBJ2-2, is GAGVSQSPRYKVTKRGQDVALRCDPISGHVSLYWYRQALGQGPEFLTYFNYEAQQDKSGLPNDRFSAERPEGSISTLTIQRTEQRDSAMYRCASSLVQANTGELFFGEGSRLTVL.

This clonotype was counted between two and nine times. V is TRBV5-6 and J is TRBJ2-1; possibly TRBD2 for D (5 bases). Germline values: CDR1 SGHDT, CDR2 YYEEEE. This CDR3 has 15 residues. V lost 4 bases and J 2 bases, leaving 13 bases between the germline ends. The CDR3: CASSITSHAYNEQFF. In DNA, the CDR3 is TGTGCCAGCAGCATAACTAGTCATGCCTACAATGAGCAGTTCTTC.

This clonotype was detected ten times or more. The rearrangement links TRBV7-8 to TRBJ2-7, with a possible D match to TRBD1 (6 bases). Trimming cost V 0 bases and J 6 bases, with 15 bases left between them. CDR3 length: 15 amino acids. The V gene's germline CDR1 is SGHVS and CDR2 FQNEAQ. The CDR3 here is CASSLATGSLGEQYF. The DNA of the CDR3 is TGTGCCAGCAGCTTAGCTACAGGGAGTTTAGGCGAGCAGTACTTC.

This clonotype was counted many times. The chain uses TRBV4-1 and TRBJ1-6; weak D call: TRBD1 (5 bases). The CDR3 has 14 amino acids. Germline CDR1 reads MGHRA; CDR2 reads YSYEKL. V was cut by 3 bases and J by 7 bases, with 10 bases left in between. The CDR3 coding sequence is TGCGCCAGCAGCCAGGAACCAGGGAATTCACCCCTCCACTTT. It is translated as CASSQEPGNSPLHF.

This clonotype was counted many times. The chain joins TRBV12-3 or TRBV12-4 to TRBJ1-4; D is uncertain. Deletions cut 3 bases from V and 3 bases from J, with 8 bases between. CDR3 length: 14 amino acids. This chain's CDR3 is CASSLNGPNEKLFF. For the CDR3, the DNA is TGTGCCAGCAGTTTGAACGGGCCTAATGAAAAACTGTTTTTT.

This clonotype appeared a few times. The rearrangement joins TRBV20-1 to TRBJ2-1; D uncertain. Trimming shortened V by 7 bases and J by 6 bases, and 10 bases separated the two germline ends. This CDR3 is built from 11 residues. CDR1 and CDR2 from the germline V gene are DFQATT and SNEGSKA (reference sequence). The CDR3 DNA sequence: TGCAGTGTCGTCGGTGCCAATGAGCAGTTCTTC. It translates to CSVVGANEQFF.